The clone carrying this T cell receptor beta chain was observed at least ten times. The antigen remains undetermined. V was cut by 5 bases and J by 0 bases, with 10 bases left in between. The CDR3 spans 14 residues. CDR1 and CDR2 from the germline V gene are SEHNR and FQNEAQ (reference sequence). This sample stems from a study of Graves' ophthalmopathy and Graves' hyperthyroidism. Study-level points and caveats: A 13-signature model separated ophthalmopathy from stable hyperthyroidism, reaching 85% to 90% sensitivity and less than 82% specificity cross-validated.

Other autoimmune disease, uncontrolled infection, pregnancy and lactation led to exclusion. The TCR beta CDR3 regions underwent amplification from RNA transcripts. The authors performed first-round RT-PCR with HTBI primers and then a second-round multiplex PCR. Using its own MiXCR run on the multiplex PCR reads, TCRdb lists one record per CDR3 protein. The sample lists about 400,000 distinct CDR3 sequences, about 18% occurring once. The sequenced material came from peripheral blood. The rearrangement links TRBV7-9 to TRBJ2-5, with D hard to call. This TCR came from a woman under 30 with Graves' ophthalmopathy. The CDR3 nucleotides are TGTGCCAGCAGCCCACGTCATGACCAAGAGACCCAGTACTTC. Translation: CASSPRHDQETQYF. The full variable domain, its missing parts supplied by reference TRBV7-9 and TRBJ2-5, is DTGVSQNPRHKITKRGQNVTFRCDPISEHNRLYWYRQTLGQGPEFLTYFQNEAQLEKSRLLSDRFSAERPKGSFSTLEIQRTEQGDSAMYLCASSPRHDQETQYFGPGTRLLVL.